The TCR beta chain described here comes from a study of shared clonotypes between healthy human individuals. This CDR3 has 14 residues. From germline, CDR1 is SEHNR and CDR2 FQNEAQ (reference sequence). V lost 1 base, J lost 6 bases, and 6 bases stayed unmatched. Study findings and constraints: The authors expected sequencing depth to affect clonotype sharing among donors. Non-shared clonotypes displayed generation probabilities falling below those of clonotypes present in all four donors. Investigators collected only blood, and repertoires in tissues likely differ.

Note on this clone: Antigen specificity is unknown.

Libraries were prepared by immunoSEQ multiplex PCR; TCRdb keeps only in-frame clonotypes and omits some of them. The table shows about 2.4 million clones, with about 92% occurring only once. Healthy HIV-negative adults with no recent acute infections or vaccinations were recruited as donors. Specimen: naive CD4+ T cells sorted from blood. The subset here: CD45RA+ positively selected. This TCR was sampled from a man between 18 and 35 years old in good health. The chain joins TRBV7-9 to TRBJ2-7, with TRBD1 matching 7 bases. This chain's CDR3 is CASSLGQGSGEQYF. The DNA of the CDR3 is TGTGCCAGCAGCTTAGGACAGGGTTCGGGCGAGCAGTACTTC. Complete variable domain (other parts from reference TRBV7-9 and TRBJ2-7): DTGVSQNPRHKITKRGQNVTFRCDPISEHNRLYWYRQTLGQGPEFLTYFQNEAQLEKSRLLSDRFSAERPKGSFSTLEIQRTEQGDSAMYLCASSLGQGSGEQYFGPGTRLTVT.